This paragraph covers one T cell receptor (beta chain) sequence. Its binding antigen is unknown. There are no base qualities to consult, and no much larger clone falls within one base. To be included, a participant needed at least one PBMC sample from before ART initiation plus at least two post-ART samples. Every participant with HIV received treatment in the United States of America. Cryopreserved samples of roughly 0.95-10 million PBMC were thawed and washed before DNA extraction. At the time of the earliest PBMC sample, participants with HIV were aged between about 23 and 54 years. PBMC samples were contributed by each participant from 1-4 timepoints before ART initiation and 2-8 timepoints after ART initiation, with a median of 7 samples. Serial HIV viral load, CD4+ T-cell count, ART history and demographic data were obtained for every participant. Using a Qiagen kit on a QIAcube, genomic DNA was extracted from unsorted PBMC, with samples processed in batches of 12.

Sequencing of the TRB variable region was done with the immunoSEQ hsTCRB v3.0 assay at survey level resolution. A depth of roughly 35,000-55,000 T-cell genomes per sample was targeted for TRB sequencing. TRB libraries were pooled and sequenced on an Illumina MiSeq using a v3 150-cycle kit. On the study's bioinformatics: Analysis of repertoires was carried out in R inside a reproducible Nextflow workflow spanning QC, data transformation and analysis. LymphoSeq2, an R package for exploring AIRR-Seq data, was used to implement custom analyses. Several samples that produced fewer than 5000 total TRB sequences were removed, so approximately 190 HIV repertoires were analyzed. Among the roughly 200 retained HIV repertoires, 55 to 65 were collected before ART initiation and fewer than 150 were collected after ART initiation. Each repertoire was downsampled to 5000 TRB nucleotide sequences, and summary statistics were averaged across 100 downsampling iterations. Only TRB sequences with CDR3 regions of at least seven amino acids were retained for analysis. Two measures captured diversity: a Shannon entropy-derived clonality score and the Gini coefficient. In repertoire networks, the top 5000 CDR3 amino acid sequences were linked whenever an edit distance of one separated two sequences. For TRB CDR3 amino acid sequences, GLIPH2 was used to predict antigen specificity groups and MHC restriction. To flag known associations with CMV, EBV, HIV or tissue antigens, CDR3 amino acid sequences were compared against VDJdb and McPAS-TCR. Pre-ART, post-ART and control groups were compared with Wilcoxon signed-rank tests and Holm-Bonferroni correction. The clones in this table, taken by TCRdb from immuneACCESS, are in-frame only. Not every clone is retained; where verified, under half of the shortfall comes from an unresolved V gene, and the cause of the rest is unknown. That table furnishes V, J and clone size, whereas the DNA furnished D and trimming. Recorded for this sample are around 20,000 clones; about 70% of them occurred a single time. About 9.9% of the sample rests with the top ten.

These data belong to a study of long-term antiretroviral therapy in people with HIV (dated by TCRdb to about 2022). Context from the whole study: The earliest samples were collected about a decade before the 2015 WHO recommendation for immediate ART, when ART was typically delayed until CD4 counts fell. Whether ART initiation and durable HIV suppression were associated with changes in peripheral blood TRB repertoire composition and diversity was tested in a retrospective serial study. From over 25 adults with confirmed HIV infection, the cohort provided 192 cryopreserved PBMC samples, gathered serially across a mean of around six years (range 1-12). Of the roughly 30 participants with HIV, more than 10 were female. No cross-contamination during QIAcube processing was shown when test extractions of a monoclonal T-cell line were performed alongside 33 polyclonal samples. The paper as a whole reports these results and caveats: At every time point, the repertoire was dominated by expanded TRB clones first identified before ART initiation, although this dominance fluctuated and, in many PLHIV, declined after ART. The samples span the years 2004 to 2017, and the ART regimens used may be less effective than current regimens. No data were available on ART adherence, viral resistance or therapy changes, limiting inferences about post-ART repertoire changes. CDR3 length ranges in HIV repertoires were narrower than in controls, and network structure suggested an antigen-experienced repertoire with only a slight naive shift after ART. Because PBMC availability was limited, only the TCR beta chain was sequenced, with no alpha chain pairing. A significant increase in TRB diversity was found to be associated with ART initiation, although TRB diversity was observed to remain significantly below that of transplant donor controls even after long-term ART. Because pre-ART samples had limited cell numbers, profiling was done on unsorted PBMC rather than on sorted CD4+ and CD8+ T cells.

CDR1 and CDR2 are read off the germline V gene (reference sequence) as LNHDA and SQIVND. Including cysteine and phenylalanine, the CDR3 has 15 amino acids. The kept DNA is CDR3 alone, 45 bases in frame from the first base. A distance of 16 bases separates the germline ends of V and J, which lose 6 bases and 2 bases respectively. The sequence is built from TRBV19 and TRBJ1-1; possibly the D gene is TRBD1, per 6 matching bases. Specimen: unsorted PBMCs, collected 0.5 years before starting antiretroviral therapy. This clonotype was obtained from a man between 18 and 29 years old with HIV. The nucleotides are TGTGCCAGTAGCCAAAGGGGGTATTCCAACACTGAAGCTTTCTTT. This translates into CASSQRGYSNTEAFF.